A single sample is the source of the 18 T cell receptor beta chains below, sequenced in a study of blood T cell repertoires in COVID-19. Clones were read by immunoSEQ multiplex PCR, and TCRdb kept only the in-frame ones, dropping some. The data hold approximately 260,000 clones, with around 82% observed a single time. Sequencing was done on a sample of peripheral blood. These receptors came from a woman of 80 years or more with active or convalescent COVID-19.

V and J are TRBV27 and TRBJ2-1; TRBD2 matches 9 bases. Looked up from germline, CDR1 is MNHEY and CDR2 is SMNVEV (reference sequence). Losses at the gene ends were 5 bases for V and 6 bases for J; bases not matched to a gene: 5. The CDR3 extends over 14 amino acids. CDR3 in amino acids: CASSVSGSGNEQFF. The CDR3 bases are TGTGCCAGCAGTGTTAGCGGGAGTGGCAATGAGCAGTTCTTC.

The chain recombines TRBV5-1 with TRBJ1-2; D unresolved. V was clipped by 1 base and J by 3 bases, with 13 bases between them. The CDR3 has 15 amino acids. Germline V CDR1 and CDR2: SGHRS, YFSETQ. The CDR3 loop reads CASSLSHGGDYGYTF. In nucleotides, the CDR3 is TGCGCCAGCAGCTTGAGCCACGGCGGCGACTATGGCTACACCTTC.

This clone was seen once. This rearrangement joins TRBV6-5 to TRBJ2-3; TRBD2 is a possible D gene (6 bases). Trimming took 6 bases from V and 8 from J, leaving 12 bases between them. The CDR3 covers 12 residues. Per the germline V gene, CDR1 is MNHEY and CDR2 is SVGAGI. Here the CDR3 DNA reads TGTGCCAGCAGCCCGGGACTTTCTACGCAGTATTTT. It encodes CASSPGLSTQYF.

Regarding this clone: At one end, the junction sequence differs from germline, possibly due to a read error. The chain has TRBV2 and TRBJ1-2; tentative D call: TRBD1 (6 bases). CDR3 length equals 14 residues. The germline CDR1 and CDR2 sequences are SNHLY and FYNNEI. This CDR3 reads CASSEALRGQSMGF. CDR3 DNA: TGTGCCAGCAGTGAAGCGCTTAGAGGACAGTCTATGGGCTTC.

CDR3 amino acids: CASNQDRGAPYEQYF. The CDR3 DNA is TGCGCCAGCAACCAGGACAGGGGGGCCCCCTACGAGCAGTACTTC. The V gene is TRBV10-2, the J gene TRBJ2-7; 10 positions match TRBD1. Trimming cost V 7 bases and J 2 bases; bases outside gene matches: 8. Germline V lookup: CDR1 WSHSY, CDR2 SAAADI. The CDR3 sequence is 15 residues long.

The J gene is TRBJ1-2, the V gene TRBV7-6, with 9 bases that match TRBD1. This CDR3 is built from 14 residues. Losses at the gene ends were 4 bases for V and 7 bases for J; bases not matched to a gene: 7. Germline-derived CDR1 and CDR2 are SGHVS and FNYEAQ. The CDR3 loop reads CASSSFEGQGGYTF. CDR3 in DNA: TGTGCCAGCAGCTCATTCGAGGGACAGGGTGGCTACACCTTC.

This rearrangement joins TRBV3-1 (or the pseudogene TRBV3-2) to TRBJ2-7; 11 positions match TRBD2. Unmatched junction bases numbered 3, after V lost 1 base and J lost 7 bases. Per germline, CDR1 LGHDT and CDR2 YNNKEL (reference sequence). There are 14 residues in the CDR3. CDR3 sequence (DNA): TGTGCCAGCAGCCAAGGACTAGCGGGATGGGAGCAGTACTTC. Amino acid sequence: CASSQGLAGWEQYF.

The rearrangement uses TRBV30 and TRBJ2-2; TRBD2 aligns across 12 bases. Germline-derived CDR1 and CDR2 are GTSNPN and SVGIG (reference sequence). Losses at the gene ends were 3 bases for V and 5 bases for J; bases not matched to a gene: 10. This CDR3 spans 17 amino acids. The CDR3 sequence: CAWSDRLAGDSTGELFF. The CDR3, as DNA: TGTGCCTGGAGCGATCGACTAGCGGGAGATAGTACCGGGGAGCTGTTTTTT.

V usage is TRBV30 and J usage is TRBJ1-5; possibly TRBD1 for D (5 bases). CDR3 length: 14 residues. Looked up from germline, CDR1 is GTSNPN and CDR2 is SVGIG (reference sequence). Trimming shortened V by 0 bases and J by 4 bases, and 10 bases separated the two germline ends. The CDR3 bases are TGTGCCTGGAGTGTAGGGGCAGAAAATCAGCCCCAGCATTTT. Translation gives CAWSVGAENQPQHF. Looking up the rest from reference TRBV30 and TRBJ1-5 gives the full variable domain: SQTIHQWPATLVQPVGSPLSLECTVEGTSNPNLYWYRQAAGRGLQLLFYSVGIGQISSEVPQNLSASRPQDRQFILSSKKLLLSDSGFYLCAWSVGAENQPQHFGDGTRLSIL.

This rearrangement joins TRBV7-8 to TRBJ1-5, with D possibly being TRBD1 (6 bases). The ends were cut back, 2 bases at V and 11 bases at J, with 10 bases in the middle. Germline CDR1 is SGHVS and CDR2 is FQNEAQ. The CDR3 loop spans 12 amino acids. The CDR3 reads CASSLSTGSQHF. As DNA, the CDR3 is TGTGCCAGCAGCTTAAGTACAGGGTCCCAGCATTTT.

This clone was counted only a few times. The chain has TRBV5-1 and TRBJ2-3; TRBD2 matches at 7 bases. With V trimmed by 5 bases and J by 2 bases, 5 bases remained unmatched. Germline V gene sequence: CDR1 SGHRS, CDR2 YFSETQ. There are 14 residues in the CDR3. The CDR3 sequence is CASRNGGTTDTQYF. The CDR3 DNA is TGCGCCAGCAGAAACGGGGGGACCACAGATACGCAGTATTTT. Variable domain in full (rest from reference TRBV5-1 and TRBJ2-3): KAGVTQTPRYLIKTRGQQVTLSCSPISGHRSVSWYQQTPGQGLQFLFEYFSETQRNKGNFPGRFSGRQFSNSRSEMNVSTLELGDSALYLCASRNGGTTDTQYFGPGTRLTVL.

The V gene is TRBV4-2, the J gene TRBJ2-7, with 8 bases lining up with TRBD1. Trimming removed 0 bases from V and 2 bases from J; junction bases left unmatched: 6. Looked up from germline, CDR1 is LGHNA and CDR2 is YNFKEQ. The CDR3 is 16 residues long. The CDR3 loop reads CASSQDGTGVTYEQYF. CDR3 DNA sequence: TGTGCCAGCAGCCAAGATGGGACAGGCGTTACCTACGAGCAGTACTTC.

The V gene is TRBV24-1, the J gene TRBJ1-5; tentatively, D is TRBD1 (5 bases). The germline V gene has CDR1 KGHDR and CDR2 SFDVKD. V shed 3 bases and J shed 0 bases, with 8 bases lying between them. The CDR3 length is 15 residues. CDR3 sequence (DNA): TGTGCCACCAGTGATACAGGTTATAGCAATCAGCCCCAGCATTTT. Protein: CATSDTGYSNQPQHF.

The chain links TRBV5-1 to TRBJ2-6, with D possibly matching TRBD2 (5 bases). The germline V and J ends were trimmed by 7 bases and 3 bases, with 11 bases remaining between them. Germline V gene sequence: CDR1 SGHRS, CDR2 YFSETQ. The CDR3 contains 14 residues. DNA of the CDR3: TGCGCCAGCGCATTCCGGGATGGGGCCAACGTCCTGACTTTC. Protein sequence: CASAFRDGANVLTF.

The chain recombines TRBV5-8 with TRBJ2-2, with a weak D call TRBD1 (5 bases). The CDR3 runs to 13 residues. Germline lookup yields CDR1 SGHTS and CDR2 YDEGEE. Trimming shortened V by 6 bases and J by 8 bases, and 14 bases separated the two germline ends. CDR3 sequence reads: CASIRQGSGELFF. In nucleotides, the CDR3 is TGTGCCAGCATCCGTCAGGGTTCAGGGGAGCTGTTTTTT.

The CDR3: CASSMNRDSSLGYTF. CDR3 DNA sequence: TGTGCCAGCAGCATGAACCGGGACAGTTCGCTTGGCTACACCTTC. This chain uses TRBV7-2 with TRBJ1-2; 7 positions agree with TRBD1. Germline values: CDR1 SGHTA, CDR2 FQGNSA. CDR3 length: 15 residues. V dropped 5 bases and J dropped 7; count of bases not matched to a gene: 13.

V and J are TRBV7-8 and TRBJ2-1, with 9 bases lining up with TRBD2. The germline V gene has CDR1 SGHVS and CDR2 FQNEAQ. CDR3 size: 15 residues. The J segment lost 4 bases and the V segment lost 1 base, leaving 2 bases of the junction unmatched. CDR3 DNA sequence: TGTGCCAGCAGCTTAGGACTAGCGGAATACAATGAGCAGTTCTTC. Residues: CASSLGLAEYNEQFF.

A note on this clone: One end of the junction is discordant with germline, which a read error may explain. This sequence joins TRBV28 and TRBJ1-2; tentatively, D is TRBD1 (5 bases). The CDR3 runs 20 residues. Per germline, CDR1 MDHEN and CDR2 SYDVKM. The CDR3 region has the DNA TGTGCCACCAGTCCCCAGGTGGCCGGTTTTACAGGCCGGCGGTCCTATGGCTACACCTTC. This translates into CATSPQVAGFTGRRSYGYTF.